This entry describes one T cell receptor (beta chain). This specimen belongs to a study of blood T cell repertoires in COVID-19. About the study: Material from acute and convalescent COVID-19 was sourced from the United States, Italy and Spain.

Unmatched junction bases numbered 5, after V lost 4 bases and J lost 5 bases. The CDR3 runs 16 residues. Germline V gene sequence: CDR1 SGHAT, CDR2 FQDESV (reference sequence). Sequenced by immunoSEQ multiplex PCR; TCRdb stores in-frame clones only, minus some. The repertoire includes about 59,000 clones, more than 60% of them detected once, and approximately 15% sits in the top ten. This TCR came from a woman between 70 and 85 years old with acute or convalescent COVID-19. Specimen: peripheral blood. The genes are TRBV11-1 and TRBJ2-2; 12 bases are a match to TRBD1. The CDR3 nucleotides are TGTGCCAGCAGCTCCGGGGACAGGGGGCTTACCGGGGAGCTGTTTTTT. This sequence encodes CASSSGDRGLTGELFF.